This TCR beta chain derives from a study of blood T cell repertoires in COVID-19. Across the study: Samples taken during acute and convalescent COVID-19 were collected in the United States, Italy and Spain. T cells, B-cell-depleted T cells, or PBMCs supplied cDNA or gDNA.

Original data processing: Reference gene primer amplification in the assay estimated nucleated cell counts. Generated by immunoSEQ multiplex PCR, the TCRdb table keeps only in-frame clones and is missing some. Clonal size and the V and J genes are those of that table, whereas D and trimming came from the DNA. The sample has about 73,000 clones, 75% to 90% seen once. V trimming: 8 bases; J trimming: 1 base; junction bases outside the gene matches: 4. Germline V gives CDR1 SNHLY, CDR2 FYNNEI. CDR3 length: 14 residues. The sequence was obtained from a man at least 80 years old with acute or convalescent COVID-19. V and J are TRBV2 and TRBJ2-2; TRBD2 aligns across 7 bases. What was sequenced was peripheral blood. DNA of the CDR3: TGTGCCAGCGGAGGGAGGGAGAACACCGGGGAGCTGTTTTTT. This translates into CASGGRENTGELFF.